The clone carrying this TCR beta chain has just a few counts. TCRdb re-analysed the 5' RACE reads in MiXCR, keeping a single row per CDR3 protein. The sample consists of 60,000 to 65,000 distinct CDR3 sequences, around a fifth of them appearing once. With V trimmed by 4 bases and J by 1 base, 4 bases remained unmatched. Germline lookup yields CDR1 GTSNPN and CDR2 SVGIG (reference sequence). CDR3 length equals 14 residues. The sequencing sample was made of memory CD4+ T cells sorted from a lymph node. The subset was: memory CD4+ T cells, CD4+CD45RO+CD25-. The chain combines TRBV30 with TRBJ2-3; 8 bases are a match to TRBD1. This clonotype was obtained from a female donor with breast cancer. This chain's CDR3 is CAWKLQGGTDTQYF. CDR3 sequence (DNA): TGTGCCTGGAAACTACAGGGGGGCACAGATACGCAGTATTTT.